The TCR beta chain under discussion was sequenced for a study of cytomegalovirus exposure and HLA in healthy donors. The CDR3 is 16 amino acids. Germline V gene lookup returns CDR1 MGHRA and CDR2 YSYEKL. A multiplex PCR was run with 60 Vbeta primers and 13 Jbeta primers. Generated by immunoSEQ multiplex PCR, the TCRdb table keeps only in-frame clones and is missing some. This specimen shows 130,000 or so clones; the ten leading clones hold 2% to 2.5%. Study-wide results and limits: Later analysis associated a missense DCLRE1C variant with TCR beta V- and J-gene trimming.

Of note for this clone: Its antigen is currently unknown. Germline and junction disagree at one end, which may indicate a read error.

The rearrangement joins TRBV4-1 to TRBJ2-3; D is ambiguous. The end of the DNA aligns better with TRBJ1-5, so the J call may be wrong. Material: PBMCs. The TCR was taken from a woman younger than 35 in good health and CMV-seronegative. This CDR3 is CASSQEGETSGDTQHF. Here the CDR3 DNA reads TGCGCCAGTAGCCAAGAGGGCGAGACTAGCGGGGATACGCAGCATTTT.